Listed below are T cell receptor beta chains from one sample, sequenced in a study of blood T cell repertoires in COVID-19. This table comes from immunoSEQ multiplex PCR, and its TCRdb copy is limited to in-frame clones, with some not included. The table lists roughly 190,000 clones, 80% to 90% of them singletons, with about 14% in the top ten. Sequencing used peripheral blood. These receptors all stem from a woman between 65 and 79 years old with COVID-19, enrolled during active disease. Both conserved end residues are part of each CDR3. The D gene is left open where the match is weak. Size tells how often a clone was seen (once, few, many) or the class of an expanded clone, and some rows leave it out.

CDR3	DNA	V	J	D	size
CASSLYGQEDEQYF	TGTGCCAGCAGCTTATATGGCCAAGAAGACGAGCAGTACTTC	TRBV7-2	TRBJ2-7	.	.
CASSLWSGGRETQYF	TGTGCCAGCAGTTTATGGAGCGGGGGGAGGGAGACCCAGTACTTC	TRBV27	TRBJ2-5	TRBD2	.
CASSLQGLGSPLHF	TGTGCCAGCAGTTTACAGGGCTTGGGTTCACCCCTCCACTTT	TRBV27	TRBJ1-6	.	.
CATSRAEGPPNYGYTF	TGTGCCACCAGCAGAGCGGAGGGCCCCCCTAACTATGGCTACACCTTC	TRBV15	TRBJ1-2	.	.
CASSQSMGDRGSYEQYF	TGCGCCAGCAGTCAATCGATGGGGGACAGGGGGTCCTACGAGCAGTACTTC	TRBV23-1	TRBJ2-7	TRBD1	.
CSAGSPNYGYTF	TGCAGCGCAGGGAGTCCCAACTATGGCTACACCTTC	TRBV29-1	TRBJ1-2	.	few
CASSPQVLEAFF	TGTGCCAGCAGTCCACAGGTCCTGGAAGCTTTCTTT	TRBV28	TRBJ1-1	.	.
CASSWSQGNQPQHF	TGTGCCAGCAGCTGGTCACAGGGGAATCAGCCCCAGCATTTT	TRBV5-5	TRBJ1-5	TRBD1	once
CAWSVRSGRVEQYF	TGTGCCTGGAGTGTACGAAGCGGGAGGGTAGAGCAGTACTTC	TRBV30	TRBJ2-7	TRBD2	.
CARRGGDRGNIQYF	TGTGCCCGCAGGGGGGGGGACAGGGGAAACATTCAGTACTTC	TRBV28	TRBJ2-4	TRBD1	once
CASSESGLGQETQYF	TGTGCCAGCAGTGAATCAGGGTTAGGCCAAGAGACCCAGTACTTC	TRBV2	TRBJ2-5	.	.
CASSFWAGGAGELFF	TGTGCCAGCAGTTTTTGGGCAGGGGGAGCCGGGGAGCTGTTTTTT	TRBV28	TRBJ2-2	TRBD1	.
CASSMRTSGGTDTQYF	TGTGCCAGTAGTATGAGGACTAGCGGGGGCACAGATACGCAGTATTTT	TRBV19	TRBJ2-3	TRBD2	.
CASRQIPGNTIYF	TGTGCCAGCAGACAGATACCTGGAAACACCATATATTTT	TRBV6-5	TRBJ1-3	.	.
CASHYRGFAFF	TGTGCCAGTCACTACCGCGGGTTCGCTTTCTTT	TRBV28	TRBJ1-1	.	.
CSARDRAGGVF	TGCAGTGCTAGAGATAGGGCGGGCGGGGTTTTC	TRBV20-1	TRBJ2-7	.	.
CASRLTGLRGSYGYTF	TGTGCCAGTAGGCTAACAGGGTTGAGAGGATCCTATGGCTACACCTTC	TRBV19	TRBJ1-2	.	.
CASSLERGAIYGYTF	TGTGCCAGCAGCTTAGAGCGGGGGGCGATCTATGGCTACACCTTC	TRBV7-8	TRBJ1-2	.	once
CAIKYGTDSNEQYF	TGTGCCATTAAATACGGGACAGACAGTAACGAGCAGTACTTC	TRBV10-3	TRBJ2-7	TRBD1	.
CAILSGNQPQHF	TGTGCCATCCTCTCTGGCAATCAGCCCCAGCATTTT	TRBV28	TRBJ1-5	.	.
CASSLASGSLGEQYF	TGCGCCAGCAGCTTGGCCAGCGGGAGTTTGGGCGAGCAGTACTTC	TRBV5-1	TRBJ2-7	TRBD2	once
CASSPDSPGREVTDTQYF	TGTGCCAGCAGCCCCGACTCCCCTGGACGGGAAGTCACAGATACGCAGTATTTT	TRBV4-2	TRBJ2-3	.	.
CASSRLTGVKTGELFF	TGTGCCAGCTCACGGCTGACAGGGGTGAAAACCGGGGAGCTGTTTTTT	TRBV18	TRBJ2-2	TRBD1	.
CASSPQRSGANVLTF	TGTGCCAGCTCACCACAGCGCTCTGGGGCCAACGTCCTGACTTTC	TRBV18	TRBJ2-6	.	.
CASSSSTSGGVDTGELFF	TGCGCCAGCAGCTCCTCGACTAGCGGGGGGGTCGACACCGGGGAGCTGTTTTTT	TRBV5-1	TRBJ2-2	TRBD2	.
CSASSGAGQPQHF	TGCAGTGCTAGTAGCGGGGCGGGTCAGCCCCAGCATTTT	TRBV20-1	TRBJ1-5	.	once
CASSLQGRETQYF	TGTGCCAGCAGCTTGCAGGGAAGGGAGACCCAGTACTTC	TRBV5-8	TRBJ2-5	.	.
CASSTGEGGQPQHF	TGTGCCAGTTCCACAGGGGAAGGGGGTCAGCCCCAGCATTTT	TRBV19	TRBJ1-5	TRBD1	.
CASSPDRASNEQFF	TGTGCCAGCAGCCCGGACAGGGCTTCCAATGAGCAGTTCTTC	TRBV6-4	TRBJ2-1	TRBD1	.
CASSPGQDQETPLHF	TGCGCCAGCAGCCCCGGACAGGATCAGGAGACACCCCTCCACTTT	TRBV5-1	TRBJ1-6	TRBD1	.
CAGPGLERYEQYF	TGTGCCGGACCCGGACTAGAAAGGTACGAGCAGTACTTC	TRBV6-4	TRBJ2-7	TRBD2	few
CASSETGQGNQPQHF	TGTGCCAGCAGTGAAACGGGACAGGGGAATCAGCCCCAGCATTTT	TRBV6-1	TRBJ1-5	TRBD1	.
CASSLGQGLTGELFF	TGCGCCAGCAGCTTGGGACAGGGTCTGACCGGGGAGCTGTTTTTT	TRBV5-1	TRBJ2-2	TRBD1	.
CASSPLVLGLGSNEQFF	TGTGCCAGCTCACCACTGGTTCTGGGTCTAGGTTCCAATGAGCAGTTCTTC	TRBV18	TRBJ2-1	.	.
CASASGAGSGANVLTF	TGTGCCAGCGCAAGCGGGGCGGGCTCTGGGGCCAACGTCCTGACTTTC	TRBV27	TRBJ2-6	TRBD2	.
CASSETGFGNTIYF	TGTGCCAGCAGTGAAACCGGGTTCGGAAACACCATATATTTT	TRBV6-1	TRBJ1-3	.	.
CASCYGTQETQYF	TGTGCCAGCTGCTACGGGACTCAAGAGACCCAGTACTTC	TRBV18	TRBJ2-5	.	.
CASSPDRADTQYF	TGTGCCAGCTCACCGGACAGGGCAGATACGCAGTATTTT	TRBV18	TRBJ2-3	TRBD1	.
CASSLIGEYNEQFF	TGTGCCAGCAGCTTAATCGGGGAATACAATGAGCAGTTCTTC	TRBV11-3	TRBJ2-1	.	.
CAISGSGGSSTDTQYF	TGTGCCATCAGTGGATCGGGGGGCAGTAGCACAGATACGCAGTATTTT	TRBV10-3	TRBJ2-3	.	once
CASSVERDRGRFGANVLTF	TGCGCCAGCAGTGTGGAGAGGGACAGGGGGCGGTTTGGGGCCAACGTCCTGACTTTC	TRBV10-1	TRBJ2-6	TRBD1	few
CASSIAHQGNQPQHF	TGTGCCAGTAGTATAGCCCATCAGGGTAATCAGCCCCAGCATTTT	TRBV19	TRBJ1-5	.	few
CSARRENEQFF	TGCAGTGCTAGGAGGGAAAATGAGCAGTTCTTC	TRBV20-1	TRBJ2-1	.	.
CASSLAGERYYEQYF	TGTGCCAGCAGTTTAGCGGGAGAGCGCTACTACGAGCAGTACTTC	TRBV28	TRBJ2-7	TRBD2	.
CASSDASGYSGNTIYF	TGTGCCAGCAGCGACGCCAGCGGCTACTCTGGAAACACCATATATTTT	TRBV9	TRBJ1-3	.	.
CAWTFAAWAGSGTEAFF	TGTGCCTGGACCTTCGCAGCCTGGGCAGGGTCCGGCACTGAAGCTTTCTTT	TRBV30	TRBJ1-1	.	.
CASNDRENQPQHF	TGTGCCAGCAACGACAGGGAGAATCAGCCCCAGCATTTT	TRBV2	TRBJ1-5	TRBD1	.
CASSRLAGGTQTQYF	TGTGCCAGCAGCCGACTAGCGGGAGGTACTCAGACCCAGTACTTC	TRBV27	TRBJ2-5	TRBD2	.
CASRPSSSYNEQFF	TGTGCCAGCAGACCTTCTAGCTCCTACAATGAGCAGTTCTTC	TRBV3-1/TRBV3-2	TRBJ2-1	.	.
CASSLPRFYGYTF	TGTGCCAGCAGCCTCCCCCGGTTCTATGGCTACACCTTC	TRBV3-1/TRBV3-2	TRBJ1-2	.	.
CASSTGQSGYTF	TGTGCCAGTAGTACAGGACAGAGCGGCTACACCTTC	TRBV19	TRBJ1-2	.	few